The 25 T cell receptor beta chains in this list originate from one sample, sequenced in a study of blood T cell repertoires in COVID-19. Data came from immunoSEQ multiplex PCR; TCRdb stores just in-frame clones and leaves some out. This sample carries about 87,000 clones, roughly 80% of them seen once, and the ten largest clones take approximately 15%. The sample was peripheral blood. The receptors originated from a woman older than 75 with active or convalescent COVID-19.

The gene calls are TRBV29-1 and TRBJ2-1, with 9 bases lining up with TRBD2. CDR3 length equals 13 residues. CDR1 and CDR2 from the germline V gene are SQVTM and ANQGSEA. V lost 6 bases, J lost 3 bases, and 3 bases stayed unmatched. The CDR3, as DNA: TGCAGCGTACAGCGGGAGGTCTACAATGAGCAGTTCTTC. The encoded protein is CSVQREVYNEQFF.

The CDR3 loop is CATPFTHGYTF. CDR3 coding DNA: TGTGCCACCCCCTTTACTCATGGCTACACCTTC. V is TRBV21-1 and J is TRBJ1-2. TRBV21-1 is a listed pseudogene. This CDR3 is built from 11 residues.

The J gene is TRBJ1-3, the V gene TRBV18, with 7 bases matching TRBD1. CDR3 length: 14 amino acids. CDR1 and CDR2 from the germline V gene are KGHSH and LQKENI. Unmatched junction bases numbered 5, after V lost 5 bases and J lost 4 bases. CDR3 nucleotide sequence: TGTGCCAGCTCAATTACAGGGGACGGAAACACCATATATTTT. Translating it yields CASSITGDGNTIYF.

This clone has a single count. The chain links TRBV18 to TRBJ2-6; D perhaps matches TRBD1 (6 bases). The CDR3 loop spans 18 amino acids. V dropped 0 bases and J dropped 1 base, with 13 bases sitting between them. Germline V gene sequence: CDR1 KGHSH, CDR2 LQKENI. The CDR3 region is CASSPPNRVRSGANVLTF. The CDR3 DNA sequence: TGTGCCAGCTCACCACCCAACAGGGTACGGTCTGGGGCCAACGTCCTGACTTTC.

CDR3 loop: CASSPPGGPNTGELFF. The CDR3 bases are TGTGCCAGCAGCCCCCCCGGGGGGCCGAACACCGGGGAGCTGTTTTTT. The V and J genes are TRBV11-3 and TRBJ2-2, with a possible D match to TRBD2 (7 bases). With 5 bases removed from V and 0 bases from J, the gap between germline ends came to 13 bases. CDR1 is SGHNT, CDR2 YENEEA, per germline. The CDR3 spans 16 residues.

The gene calls are TRBV5-1 and TRBJ1-1, with D possibly matching TRBD1 (6 bases). Germline V gene data show CDR1 as SGHRS and CDR2 as YFSETQ. The CDR3 is made up of 14 amino acids. V shed 4 bases and J shed 11 bases, with 21 bases lying between them. CDR3 protein: CASSQGTGQLEAFF. CDR3 nucleotide sequence: TGCGCCAGCAGCCAGGGAACCGGACAGCTGGAGGCTTTCTTT.

The genes are TRBV3-1 (or the pseudogene TRBV3-2) and TRBJ2-7; D is unresolved. Germline assignment: CDR1 LGHDT and CDR2 YNNKEL (reference sequence). Trimming cost V 6 bases and J 4 bases, with 7 bases left between them. The CDR3 totals 11 residues. The CDR3 reads CASSEAYEQYF. The CDR3 DNA sequence: TGTGCCAGCAGTGAAGCATACGAGCAGTACTTC.

DNA of the CDR3: TGTGCCAGCAGCCAGAGTGGACTAGCGGGAGTGTACGAGCAGTACTTC. This translates into CASSQSGLAGVYEQYF. The chain joins TRBV4-2 to TRBJ2-7; 13 bases match TRBD2. Trimming at V came to 3 bases and at J to 4 bases, leaving 6 bases not matched to a gene. Germline CDR1 is LGHNA and CDR2 is YNFKEQ. The CDR3 spans 16 residues.

The rearrangement links TRBV6-2 or TRBV6-3 to TRBJ2-3; maybe TRBD2 (5 bases). CDR1 and CDR2 from the germline V gene are MNHEY and SVGEGT. The V and J ends lost 0 bases and 4 bases respectively, with 20 bases between them. This CDR3 comprises 18 residues. In DNA, the CDR3 is TGTGCCAGCAGTTACTCGGTCGCATATCTAGCTGGCGCAGATACGCAGTATTTT. Its translation is CASSYSVAYLAGADTQYF.

V and J are TRBV12-3 or TRBV12-4 and TRBJ1-5; TRBD1 matches at 7 bases. Trimming removed 5 bases from V and 4 bases from J; junction bases left unmatched: 2. This CDR3 has 13 amino acids. The CDR3, as DNA: TGTGCCAGCAGTCTACAGGGGAATCAGCCCCAGCATTTT. Translated: CASSLQGNQPQHF.

V is TRBV5-6 and J is TRBJ1-3; D gene uncertain. With 2 bases removed from V and 0 bases from J, the gap between germline ends came to 9 bases. This CDR3 region has 15 residues. Germline V gives CDR1 SGHDT, CDR2 YYEEEE. Written as DNA, the CDR3 is TGTGCCAGCAGCTTCGGACTTACCTCTGGAAACACCATATATTTT. This gives the protein CASSFGLTSGNTIYF.

This chain uses TRBV14 with TRBJ1-3; the D gene is possibly TRBD1 (5 bases). Germline CDR1 is SGHDN and CDR2 is FVKESK. Trimming cost V 8 bases and J 1 base, with 15 bases left between them. This CDR3 contains 15 residues. Here the CDR3 DNA reads TGTGCCAGCCGTCTATCCGGGGGGTCTGGAAACACCATATATTTT. Translated: CASRLSGGSGNTIYF.

The rearrangement joins TRBV7-3 to TRBJ2-5; 9 nucleotides match TRBD2. There are 14 residues in the CDR3. V lost 5 bases to trimming and J lost 5 bases; unmatched junction nucleotides: 6. Germline CDR1 is SGHTA and CDR2 is FQGTGA. The CDR3 sequence is CASSPGGGAETQYF. CDR3 sequence (DNA): TGTGCCAGCAGCCCTGGCGGGGGGGCCGAGACCCAGTACTTC.

The gene calls are TRBV15 and TRBJ2-1; 12 bases are shared with TRBD1. Germline assignment: CDR1 LNHNV and CDR2 YYDKDF (reference sequence). The V and J ends lost 1 base and 8 bases, in that order; junction bases with no gene match: 9. This CDR3 comprises 17 residues. The CDR3, as DNA: TGTGCCACCAGCAGAGGCCAGCCGGGACAGGGGGCGTATGAGCAGTTCTTC. It encodes CATSRGQPGQGAYEQFF. The whole variable domain, filled in from reference TRBV15 and TRBJ2-1, reads DAMVIQNPRYQVTQFGKPVTLSCSQTLNHNVMYWYQQKSSQAPKLLFHYYDKDFNNEADTPDNFQSRRPNTSFCFLDIRSPGLGDTAMYLCATSRGQPGQGAYEQFFGPGTRLTVL.

The V call is TRBV19, the J call TRBJ1-2, with TRBD1 matching over 9 bases. CDR3 size: 19 residues. Trimming removed 0 bases from V and 7 bases from J; junction bases left unmatched: 18. Germline CDR1 reads LNHDA; CDR2 reads SQIVND (reference sequence). As DNA, the CDR3 is TGTGCCAGTAGTATAGATCACAGGGGGCGAGGGCTGGTGGCCGGTGGCTACACCTTC. It is translated as CASSIDHRGRGLVAGGYTF. Variable domain in full (rest from reference TRBV19 and TRBJ1-2): DGGITQSPKYLFRKEGQNVTLSCEQNLNHDAMYWYRQDPGQGLRLIYYSQIVNDFQKGDIAEGYSVSREKKESFPLTVTSAQKNPTAFYLCASSIDHRGRGLVAGGYTFGSGTRLTVV.

The chain is built from TRBV7-8 and TRBJ1-5; a possible D gene is TRBD1 (5 bases). There are 15 residues in the CDR3. Germline assignment: CDR1 SGHVS and CDR2 FQNEAQ. V lost 0 bases and J 4 bases, leaving 10 bases between the germline ends. The CDR3 here is CASSLAEGRNQPQHF. The CDR3 DNA sequence: TGTGCCAGCAGCTTAGCGGAGGGGAGAAATCAGCCCCAGCATTTT.

The V call is TRBV3-1 (or the pseudogene TRBV3-2), the J call TRBJ1-2, with no clear D. This CDR3 region has 12 residues. From germline, CDR1 is LGHDT and CDR2 YNNKEL (reference sequence). V was clipped by 1 base and J by 6 bases, with 6 bases between them. CDR3 nucleotide sequence: TGTGCCAGCAGCCAAGGCCAGGATGGCTACACCTTC. Amino acids: CASSQGQDGYTF.

The genes are TRBV7-9 and TRBJ2-2; weak D call: TRBD2 (5 bases). The CDR3 is 17 amino acids. CDR1 is SEHNR, CDR2 FQNEAQ, per germline (reference sequence). Trimming pared 7 bases from V and 4 bases from J, leaving 22 bases between. The CDR3, as DNA: TGTGCCAGCACCAAAAAAGGGCCGGGGATGGGCACCGGGGAGCTGTTTTTT. Its translation is CASTKKGPGMGTGELFF.

The chain employs TRBV7-2 and TRBJ1-1, with a possible D match to TRBD1 (5 bases). This CDR3 is 15 amino acids long. With 2 bases removed from V and 6 bases from J, the gap between germline ends came to 16 bases. Germline CDR1 is SGHTA and CDR2 is FQGNSA. The CDR3 region has the DNA TGTGCCAGCAGCTTATTGGGCGTAGGGGTTGCTGAAGCTTTCTTT. It yields the protein CASSLLGVGVAEAFF.

The chain joins TRBV10-1 to TRBJ2-3, with 8 bases that match TRBD2. The trim removed 10 bases at V and 1 base at J, leaving 7 bases unmatched. From germline, CDR1 is WNHNN and CDR2 SYGVQD (reference sequence). CDR3 size: 14 residues. Here the CDR3 DNA reads TGCGCCAATAGAAGCGGGAGTGGCACAGATACGCAGTATTTT. Its translation is CANRSGSGTDTQYF.

The chain uses TRBV6-6 and TRBJ2-5; D is undetermined. CDR3 length: 11 residues. CDR1 and CDR2 from the germline V gene are MNHNY and SVGAGI (reference sequence). V gave up 7 bases and J gave up 5 bases, with 8 bases separating them. The CDR3 nucleotides are TGTGCCAGCACGTCCTTGGAGACCCAGTACTTC. Encoded protein: CASTSLETQYF.

The chain uses TRBV25-1 and TRBJ1-4; 9 bases map to TRBD1. The V gene's germline CDR1 is MGHDK and CDR2 SYGVNS. J was trimmed by 5 bases and V by 4 bases; bases with no gene match: 11. This CDR3 contains 17 residues. CDR3 residues: CASSGTGTGIRNEKLFF. The CDR3 nucleotides read TGTGCCAGCAGTGGAACCGGGACAGGGATAAGGAATGAAAAACTGTTTTTT.

The chain is built from TRBV4-1 and TRBJ2-7; possibly TRBD2 for D (5 bases). The CDR3 runs 15 residues. V shed 0 bases and J shed 7 bases, with 16 bases lying between them. Germline values: CDR1 MGHRA, CDR2 YSYEKL. CDR3 DNA: TGCGCCAGCAGCCAAGAGCACCGCATAGAGGGAGAGCAGTACTTC. It translates to CASSQEHRIEGEQYF.

This chain uses TRBV29-1 with TRBJ1-5, with a weak D call TRBD1 (6 bases). There are 14 residues in the CDR3. V was cut by 6 bases and J by 0 bases, with 12 bases left in between. Germline V CDR1 and CDR2: SQVTM, ANQGSEA. This chain's CDR3 is CSVADRYSNQPQHF. The DNA of the CDR3 is TGCAGCGTAGCCGACAGGTATAGCAATCAGCCCCAGCATTTT.

V gene TRBV27 combines with J gene TRBJ1-2; D is perhaps TRBD1 (5 bases). V lost 8 bases and J lost 3, with 16 bases in between. There are 14 residues in the CDR3. CDR1 and CDR2 from the germline V gene are MNHEY and SMNVEV (reference sequence). CDR3 sequence: CASPSGGGDYGYTF. As DNA, the CDR3 is TGTGCCAGCCCCTCGGGCGGGGGGGACTATGGCTACACCTTC.